The 18 T cell receptor beta chains presented below share a single source sample, sequenced in a study of vaccination effects on CD4 cells after COVID-19. For these TCRs, the target antigens are not known. TCRdb keeps only in-frame clones here, not all; method: immunoSEQ multiplex PCR. The sample has around 46,000 clones, over 50% seen once. Culture lasted over 9 days before CD4+ T cell isolation. The material was CD4+ T cells from PBMCs cultured without peptide, obtained before COVID-19 vaccination. All receptors come from a human donor who received a COVID-19 vaccine.

The table lists this clone with a few counts. The V call is TRBV19, the J call TRBJ1-5; D ambiguous. The V and J ends lost 6 bases and 1 base respectively, with 10 bases between them. CDR1 is LNHDA, CDR2 SQIVND, per germline (reference sequence). The CDR3 contains 14 residues. The CDR3 loop reads CASRLVGSNQPQHF. DNA of the CDR3: TGTGCCAGTAGACTAGTTGGGAGCAATCAGCCCCAGCATTTT. The entire variable domain, with the rest obtained from reference TRBV19 and TRBJ1-5, is as follows: DGGITQSPKYLFRKEGQNVTLSCEQNLNHDAMYWYRQDPGQGLRLIYYSQIVNDFQKGDIAEGYSVSREKKESFPLTVTSAQKNPTAFYLCASRLVGSNQPQHFGDGTRLSIL.

The chain carries TRBV7-9 and TRBJ1-4, with D maybe TRBD1 (5 bases). CDR3 size: 17 residues. The ends were cut back, 5 bases at V and 4 bases at J, with 20 bases in the middle. The germline V gene has CDR1 SEHNR and CDR2 FQNEAQ (reference sequence). The CDR3 coding sequence is TGTGCCAGCAGCCCACGGGGGAGGTGGGGGAATAATGAAAAACTGTTTTTT. Protein: CASSPRGRWGNNEKLFF.

This clone occurred a few times. This chain connects TRBV4-3 to TRBJ2-7; D remains ambiguous. Germline CDR1 LGHNA, CDR2 YSLEER. The CDR3 is made up of 19 amino acids. Trimming removed 1 base at V and 0 bases at J, with 22 bases between. The CDR3 protein is CASSQGIQWRRNLSYEQYF. DNA of the CDR3: TGCGCCAGCAGCCAAGGGATTCAATGGCGACGGAACCTCTCCTACGAGCAGTACTTC.

This chain connects TRBV12-3 or TRBV12-4 to TRBJ1-5; D is uncertain. The CDR3 covers 13 residues. V dropped 7 bases and J dropped 8 bases, with 15 bases sitting between them. CDR3 bases: TGTGCCAGCAACTCAGGTTTTGGGGAGCCCCAGCATTTT. It codes for CASNSGFGEPQHF.

J is TRBJ2-1 and V is TRBV6-6; D is possibly TRBD2 (6 bases). Germline V gene lookup returns CDR1 MNHNY and CDR2 SVGAGI (reference sequence). V was pared by 5 bases and J by 0 bases, with 8 bases between. CDR3 length: 14 amino acids. The CDR3 bases are TGTGCCAGCAGTCGGGGGAGCTCCTACAATGAGCAGTTCTTC. Amino acid sequence: CASSRGSSYNEQFF.

This clone showed up just once. J is TRBJ1-5 and V is TRBV7-2; 8 bases are shared with TRBD1. V gave up 4 bases and J gave up 2 bases; unmatched junction bases: 1. There are 14 residues in the CDR3. Germline CDR1 is SGHTA and CDR2 is FQGNSA. The CDR3 DNA is TGTGCCAGCAGCTCGACAGGGGGCAATCAGCCCCAGCATTTT. Translated, it gives CASSSTGGNQPQHF. The whole variable domain, remainder taken from reference TRBV7-2 and TRBJ1-5, is GAGVSQSPSNKVTEKGKDVELRCDPISGHTALYWYRQSLGQGLEFLIYFQGNSAPDKSGLPSDRFSAERTGGSVSTLTIQRTQQEDSAVYLCASSSTGGNQPQHFGDGTRLSIL.

The chain combines TRBV3-1 (or the pseudogene TRBV3-2) with TRBJ1-2; D gene ambiguous. CDR1 and CDR2 (germline): LGHDT, YNNKEL (reference sequence). The length of the CDR3 is 11 residues. With 5 bases removed from V and 12 bases from J, the gap between germline ends came to 13 bases. This chain's CDR3 is CASSESSTDTF. The CDR3 nucleotides read TGTGCCAGCAGCGAAAGCAGCACGGACACCTTC.

The chain is built from TRBV2 and TRBJ1-2; D gene ambiguous. Germline V CDR1 and CDR2: SNHLY, FYNNEI. Trimming pared 8 bases from V and 4 bases from J, leaving 14 bases between. This CDR3 comprises 13 residues. CDR3 bases: TGTGCCAGCTGTTATCTCCAGGTCTATGGCTACACCTTC. This sequence encodes CASCYLQVYGYTF.

The V and J genes are TRBV27 and TRBJ1-1; D is possibly TRBD1 (5 bases). Per the germline V gene, CDR1 is MNHEY and CDR2 is SMNVEV (reference sequence). The germline V and J ends were trimmed by 0 bases and 4 bases, with 9 bases remaining between them. The CDR3 is 14 residues long. In DNA form, the CDR3 reads TGTGCCAGCAGTTTATCGCCAGGGTTCACTGAAGCTTTCTTT. This codes for CASSLSPGFTEAFF.

The chain joins TRBV14 to TRBJ1-1; 10 bases are shared with TRBD1. V lost 5 bases and J lost 11; bases outside the gene matches: 8. Germline-derived CDR1 and CDR2 are SGHDN and FVKESK. The CDR3 consists of 13 residues. CDR3 region: CASSSRTGGLAFF. The CDR3 DNA reads as TGTGCCAGCAGCTCCCGGACAGGGGGGCTGGCTTTCTTT.

The chain recombines TRBV19 with TRBJ2-5, with TRBD2 matching 14 bases. V dropped 7 bases and J dropped 5; count of bases not matched to a gene: 6. Germline values: CDR1 LNHDA, CDR2 SQIVND (reference sequence). The CDR3 loop spans 15 amino acids. CDR3 in amino acids: CASKGTSGSLETQYF. The CDR3 bases are TGTGCCAGTAAGGGGACTAGCGGGAGCCTCGAGACCCAGTACTTC.

V usage is TRBV7-9 and J usage is TRBJ2-7; D is unresolved. The CDR3 contains 12 residues. Germline CDR1 SEHNR, CDR2 FQNEAQ (reference sequence). The ends were cut back, 6 bases at V and 4 bases at J, with 10 bases in the middle. CDR3 coding DNA: TGTGCCAGCAGATCCTTTGAGTACGAGCAGTACTTC. Translated: CASRSFEYEQYF.

The V gene is TRBV29-1, the J gene TRBJ1-2; 7 bases are a match to TRBD1. Germline CDR1 SQVTM, CDR2 ANQGSEA. The length of the CDR3 is 15 residues. With 0 bases clipped from V and 4 bases from J, the junction kept 8 bases outside the gene matches. The CDR3 sequence: CSVEDRQGGGYGYTF. CDR3 DNA sequence: TGCAGCGTTGAAGATCGGCAGGGGGGTGGCTATGGCTACACCTTC.

This chain joins TRBV30 and TRBJ2-2; TRBD2 agrees at 7 bases. The CDR3 is 16 residues long. Trimming at V came to 2 bases and at J to 9 bases, leaving 15 bases not matched to a gene. Looked up from germline, CDR1 is GTSNPN and CDR2 is SVGIG (reference sequence). CDR3 bases: TGTGCCTGGAGTCCACCTGGCGGGAGACGGGGATGGGAGCTGTTTTTT. It is translated as CAWSPPGGRRGWELFF.

This clone was counted only a few times. The chain couples TRBV6-5 to TRBJ1-1; tentatively, D is TRBD1 (5 bases). This CDR3 region has 13 residues. V was pared by 7 bases and J by 8 bases, with 17 bases between. Germline V lookup: CDR1 MNHEY, CDR2 SVGAGI. The CDR3 DNA is TGTGCCAGCACCAAAACCCTGCGGGACGAAGCTTTCTTT. It specifies CASTKTLRDEAFF.

A few counts support this clone. This sequence joins TRBV6-5 and TRBJ2-7; perhaps TRBD2 as D (5 bases). The CDR3 contains 12 residues. Trimming removed 11 bases at V and 1 base at J, with 12 bases between. The V gene's germline CDR1 is MNHEY and CDR2 SVGAGI. The CDR3 DNA is TGTGCCTCATCGGACTCGTCCTACGAGCAGTACTTC. It specifies CASSDSSYEQYF.

The CDR3 loop is CASSLDRGYEQYF. Here the CDR3 DNA reads TGTGCCAGCAGCTTGGACAGGGGCTACGAGCAGTACTTC. J is TRBJ2-7 and V is TRBV7-2; 9 nucleotides match TRBD1. J was trimmed by 3 bases and V by 3 bases; bases with no gene match: 0. Germline CDR1 and CDR2: SGHTA and FQGNSA. This CDR3 is 13 amino acids long.

This clone was found a few times. The rearrangement links TRBV7-8 to TRBJ1-1, with a weak D call TRBD1 (5 bases). The V end lost 3 bases, the J end lost 0 bases, and 8 bases lay between the germline ends. The CDR3 consists of 14 residues. Per germline, CDR1 SGHVS and CDR2 FQNEAQ. The CDR3 DNA reads as TGTGCCAGCAGCTTGGACACAGTGAACACTGAAGCTTTCTTT. It is translated as CASSLDTVNTEAFF.